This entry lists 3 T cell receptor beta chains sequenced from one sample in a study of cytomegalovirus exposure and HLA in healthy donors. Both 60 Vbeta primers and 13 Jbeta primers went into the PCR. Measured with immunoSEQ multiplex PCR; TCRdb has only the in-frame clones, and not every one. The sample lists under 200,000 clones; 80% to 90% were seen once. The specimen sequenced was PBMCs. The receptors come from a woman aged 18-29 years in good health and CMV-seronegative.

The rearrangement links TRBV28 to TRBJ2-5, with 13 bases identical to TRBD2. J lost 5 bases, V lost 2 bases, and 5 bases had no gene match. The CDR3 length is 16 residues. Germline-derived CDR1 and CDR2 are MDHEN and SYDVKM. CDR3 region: CASSLGRTSGGETQYF. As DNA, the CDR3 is TGTGCCAGCAGTTTAGGCAGGACTAGCGGGGGTGAGACCCAGTACTTC.

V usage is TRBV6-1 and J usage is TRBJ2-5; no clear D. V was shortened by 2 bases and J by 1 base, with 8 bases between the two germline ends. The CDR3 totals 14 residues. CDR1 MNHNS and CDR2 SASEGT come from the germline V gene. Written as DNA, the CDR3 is TGTGCCAGCAGTGAAAGAGAGCCCCAAGAGACCCAGTACTTC. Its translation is CASSEREPQETQYF.

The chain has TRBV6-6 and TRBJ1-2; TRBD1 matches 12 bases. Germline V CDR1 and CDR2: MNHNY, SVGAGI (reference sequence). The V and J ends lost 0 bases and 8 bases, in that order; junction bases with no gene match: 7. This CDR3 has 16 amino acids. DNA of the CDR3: TGTGCCAGCAGTTACTCGAAGGGACAGGGGGCGGTAGGCTACACCTTC. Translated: CASSYSKGQGAVGYTF.